What follows are 4 T cell receptor beta chains derived from one specimen sequenced in a study of blood T cell repertoires in COVID-19. This table comes from immunoSEQ multiplex PCR, and its TCRdb copy is limited to in-frame clones, with some not included. The sample contains approximately 110,000 clones, approximately 90% of which appear only once. The sequencing sample was made of peripheral blood. The receptors originated from a man between 45 and 60 years old with COVID-19, enrolled during active disease.

The chain couples TRBV28 to TRBJ1-6, with TRBD1 matching over 12 bases. The V gene end was trimmed by 6 bases and the J gene end by 6 bases; junction bases not matched to a gene: 9. The CDR3 is made up of 17 amino acids. The V gene's germline CDR1 is MDHEN and CDR2 SYDVKM. Here the CDR3 reads CASRPTGTGGPNSPLHF. The CDR3 bases are TGTGCCAGCAGACCAACCGGGACAGGGGGCCCTAATTCACCCCTCCACTTT.

On this clone itself: Other DNA sequences in this specimen translate into the identical CDR3. This chain connects TRBV11-2 to TRBJ2-1, with a weak D call TRBD1 (5 bases). The CDR3 spans 11 residues. V was clipped by 2 bases and J by 9 bases, with 5 bases between them. In germline, CDR1 is SGHAT, CDR2 FQNNGV. The CDR3, as DNA: TGTGCCAGCAGCTTACAGGGTGAGCAGTTCTTC. Amino acid sequence: CASSLQGEQFF.

The chain uses TRBV2 and TRBJ2-7; TRBD2 might be the D (5 bases). Germline V gene sequence: CDR1 SNHLY, CDR2 FYNNEI. This CDR3 is built from 12 residues. Trimming shortened V by 5 bases and J by 6 bases, and 11 bases separated the two germline ends. CDR3 in DNA: TGTGCCAGCAGTCCCGAGGGTGTCGAGCAGTACTTC. Translating gives CASSPEGVEQYF.

The rearrangement uses TRBV9 and TRBJ2-5; 9 nucleotides agree with TRBD2. There are 15 residues in the CDR3. V lost 2 bases to trimming and J lost 2 bases; unmatched junction nucleotides: 4. The V gene's germline CDR1 is SGDLS and CDR2 YYNGEE. The CDR3 coding sequence is TGTGCCAGCAGCGTCTTAGCGGGAGTTCAAGAGACCCAGTACTTC. As protein: CASSVLAGVQETQYF.